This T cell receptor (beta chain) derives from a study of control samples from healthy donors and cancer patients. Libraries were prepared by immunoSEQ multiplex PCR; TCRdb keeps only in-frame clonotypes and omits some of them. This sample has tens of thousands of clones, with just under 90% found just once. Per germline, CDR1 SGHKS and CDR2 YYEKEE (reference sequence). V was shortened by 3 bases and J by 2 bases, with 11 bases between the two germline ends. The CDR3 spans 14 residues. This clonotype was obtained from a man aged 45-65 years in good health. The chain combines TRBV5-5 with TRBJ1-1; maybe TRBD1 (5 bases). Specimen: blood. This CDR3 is CASSSGTINTEAFF. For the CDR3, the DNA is TGTGCCAGCAGCTCAGGGACGATCAACACTGAAGCTTTCTTT.